This T cell receptor (beta chain) was recorded in a study of cytomegalovirus exposure and HLA in healthy donors. The PCR ran on 60 Vbeta and 13 Jbeta primers. Clones were read by immunoSEQ multiplex PCR, and TCRdb kept only the in-frame ones, dropping some. The table includes approximately 220,000 clones, approximately 80% detected once. CDR1 is LNHDA and CDR2 is SQIVND in the germline V gene (reference sequence). V gave up 7 bases and J gave up 11 bases; unmatched junction bases: 7. The CDR3 has 11 residues. Specimen: PBMCs. This chain links TRBV19 with TRBJ1-1; 7 bases line up with TRBD1. This receptor was identified in a boy aged 2 to 9 in good health and CMV-seronegative. The CDR3 protein is CASTSGGEAFF. The CDR3 bases are TGTGCCAGTACCTCAGGGGGTGAGGCTTTCTTT.